The clone carrying this T cell receptor beta chain has a handful of counts. Antigen: not known. Looked up from germline, CDR1 is SGHRS and CDR2 is YFSETQ. V was pared by 3 bases and J by 4 bases, with 14 bases of the junction left unmatched. The CDR3 loop spans 17 amino acids. The data are from a study of T cells in Graves' hyperthyroidism and ophthalmopathy. Whole-study findings and limits: Also found in blood were most expanded thyroid clonotypes above 0.001.

What was amplified from RNA transcripts were TCR beta CDR3 regions. Primed by the HTBI set, a first-round RT-PCR was run on the TCR CDR3. Via MiXCR, TCRdb re-called the multiplex PCR reads, giving one row per CDR3 protein. The sample includes around 700,000 distinct CDR3 sequences, 18% of them seen just once. Progressors' blood was drawn at hyperthyroidism diagnosis, before ophthalmopathy symptoms. 9 to 10 ml fresh peripheral blood yielded the PBMCs. Sequenced input: blood. The clonotype was recovered from a woman in her 50s with Graves' hyperthyroidism that later progressed to Graves' ophthalmopathy. The chain employs TRBV5-1 and TRBJ2-3; TRBD2 aligns across 7 bases. The CDR3 nucleotides read TGCGCCAGCAGCTCGCTGCCTGGGCTAGCGGATGCAGATACGCAGTATTTT. Encoded protein: CASSSLPGLADADTQYF. The entire variable domain, with the rest obtained from reference TRBV5-1 and TRBJ2-3, is as follows: KAGVTQTPRYLIKTRGQQVTLSCSPISGHRSVSWYQQTPGQGLQFLFEYFSETQRNKGNFPGRFSGRQFSNSRSEMNVSTLELGDSALYLCASSSLPGLADADTQYFGPGTRLTVL.